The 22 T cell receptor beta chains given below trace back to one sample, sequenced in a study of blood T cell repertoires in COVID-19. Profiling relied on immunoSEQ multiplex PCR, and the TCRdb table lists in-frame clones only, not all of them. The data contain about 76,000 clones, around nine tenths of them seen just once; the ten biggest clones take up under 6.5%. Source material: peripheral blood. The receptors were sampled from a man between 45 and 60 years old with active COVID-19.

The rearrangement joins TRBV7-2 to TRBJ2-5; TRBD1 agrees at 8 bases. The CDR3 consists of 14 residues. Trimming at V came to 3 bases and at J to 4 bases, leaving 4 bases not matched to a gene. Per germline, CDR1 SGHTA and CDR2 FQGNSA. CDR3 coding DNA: TGTGCCAGCAGCTTTTGGACAGGGCCAGAGACCCAGTACTTC. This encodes CASSFWTGPETQYF.

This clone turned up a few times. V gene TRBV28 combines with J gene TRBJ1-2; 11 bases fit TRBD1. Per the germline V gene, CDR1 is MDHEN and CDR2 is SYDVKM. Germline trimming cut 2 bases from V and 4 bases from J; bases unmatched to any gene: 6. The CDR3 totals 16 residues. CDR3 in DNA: TGTGCCAGCAGTTTACCAAGGACAGGGGGCACCTATGGCTACACCTTC. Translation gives CASSLPRTGGTYGYTF.

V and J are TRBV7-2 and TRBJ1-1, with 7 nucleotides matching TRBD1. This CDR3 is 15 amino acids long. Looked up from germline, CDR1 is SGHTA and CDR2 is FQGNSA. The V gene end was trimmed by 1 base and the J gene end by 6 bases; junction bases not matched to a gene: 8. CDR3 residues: CASSLVGQQGSEAFF. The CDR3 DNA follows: TGTGCCAGCAGCTTAGTAGGCCAACAGGGGTCTGAAGCTTTCTTT. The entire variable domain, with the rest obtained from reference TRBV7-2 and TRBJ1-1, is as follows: GAGVSQSPSNKVTEKGKDVELRCDPISGHTALYWYRQSLGQGLEFLIYFQGNSAPDKSGLPSDRFSAERTGGSVSTLTIQRTQQEDSAVYLCASSLVGQQGSEAFFGQGTRLTVV.

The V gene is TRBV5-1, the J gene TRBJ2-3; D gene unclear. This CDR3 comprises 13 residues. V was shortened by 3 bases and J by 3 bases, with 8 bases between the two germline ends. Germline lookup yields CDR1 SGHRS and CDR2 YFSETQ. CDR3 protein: CASSSRETDTQYF. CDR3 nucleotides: TGCGCCAGCAGCTCACGAGAAACAGATACGCAGTATTTT. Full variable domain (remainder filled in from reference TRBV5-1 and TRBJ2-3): KAGVTQTPRYLIKTRGQQVTLSCSPISGHRSVSWYQQTPGQGLQFLFEYFSETQRNKGNFPGRFSGRQFSNSRSEMNVSTLELGDSALYLCASSSRETDTQYFGPGTRLTVL.

The chain's CDR3 is CASSQDRGRGTEAFF. The CDR3 region has the DNA TGCGCCAGCAGCCAAGACAGGGGGCGAGGGACTGAAGCTTTCTTT. This sequence joins TRBV4-3 and TRBJ1-1; the match to TRBD1 covers 8 bases. V lost 0 bases and J lost 5; bases outside the gene matches: 5. Per the germline V gene, CDR1 is LGHNA and CDR2 is YSLEER. The CDR3 loop spans 15 amino acids.

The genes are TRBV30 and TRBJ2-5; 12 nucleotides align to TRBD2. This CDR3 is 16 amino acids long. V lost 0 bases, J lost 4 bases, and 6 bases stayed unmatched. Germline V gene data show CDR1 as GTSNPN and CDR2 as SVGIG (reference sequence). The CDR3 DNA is TGTGCCTGGAGTGTAATTCTAGCGGGGGGGCTAGAGACCCAGTACTTC. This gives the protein CAWSVILAGGLETQYF.

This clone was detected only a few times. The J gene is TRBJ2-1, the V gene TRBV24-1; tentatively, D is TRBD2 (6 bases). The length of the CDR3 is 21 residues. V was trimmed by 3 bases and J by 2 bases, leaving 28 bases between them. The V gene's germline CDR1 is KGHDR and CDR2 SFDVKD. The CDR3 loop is CATSDHKEPYFRDSTYNEQFF. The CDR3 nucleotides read TGTGCCACCAGTGATCACAAGGAGCCATACTTCCGGGACTCAACCTACAATGAGCAGTTCTTC.

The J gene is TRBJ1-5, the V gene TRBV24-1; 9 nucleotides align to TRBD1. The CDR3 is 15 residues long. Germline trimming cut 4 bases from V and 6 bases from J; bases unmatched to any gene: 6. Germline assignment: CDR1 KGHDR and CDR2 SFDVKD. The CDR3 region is CATSEAGQGFQPQHF. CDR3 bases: TGTGCCACCAGTGAGGCGGGACAGGGATTTCAGCCCCAGCATTTT.

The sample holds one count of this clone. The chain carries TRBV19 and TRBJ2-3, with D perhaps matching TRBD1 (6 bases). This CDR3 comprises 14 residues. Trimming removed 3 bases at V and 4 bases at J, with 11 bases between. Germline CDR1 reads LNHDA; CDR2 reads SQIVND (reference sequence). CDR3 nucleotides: TGTGCCAGTAGTATTCAGGGGATATCAGATACGCAGTATTTT. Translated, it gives CASSIQGISDTQYF.

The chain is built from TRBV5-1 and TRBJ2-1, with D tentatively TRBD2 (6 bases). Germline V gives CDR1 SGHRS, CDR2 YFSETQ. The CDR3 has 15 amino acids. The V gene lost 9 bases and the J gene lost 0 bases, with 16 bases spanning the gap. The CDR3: CATTGAESSYNEQFF. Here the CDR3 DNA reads TGCGCCACGACGGGAGCTGAGAGCTCCTACAATGAGCAGTTCTTC.

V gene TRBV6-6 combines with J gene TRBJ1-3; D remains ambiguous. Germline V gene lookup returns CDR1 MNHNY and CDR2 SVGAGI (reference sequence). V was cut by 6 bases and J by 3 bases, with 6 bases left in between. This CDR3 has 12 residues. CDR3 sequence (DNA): TGTGCCAGCAGCTCAGGTGGAAACACCATATATTTT. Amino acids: CASSSGGNTIYF.

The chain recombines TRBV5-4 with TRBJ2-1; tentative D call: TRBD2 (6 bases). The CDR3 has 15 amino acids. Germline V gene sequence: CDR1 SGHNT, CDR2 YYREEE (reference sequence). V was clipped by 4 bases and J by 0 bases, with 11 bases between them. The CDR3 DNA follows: TGTGCCAGCAGCCGGGACTTTAGCTCCTACAATGAGCAGTTCTTC. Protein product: CASSRDFSSYNEQFF.

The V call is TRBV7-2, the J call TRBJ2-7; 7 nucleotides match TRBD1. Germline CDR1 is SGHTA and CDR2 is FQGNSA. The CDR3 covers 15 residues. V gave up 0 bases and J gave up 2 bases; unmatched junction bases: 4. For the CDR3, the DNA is TGTGCCAGCAGCTTAGCCACAGGGGATACCTACGAGCAGTACTTC. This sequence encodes CASSLATGDTYEQYF.

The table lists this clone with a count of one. The CDR3 nucleotides read TGTGCCAGCAGCTTCATGAATGAAAAACTGTTTTTT. The encoded protein is CASSFMNEKLFF. The chain joins TRBV13 to TRBJ1-4; D is unclear. The CDR3 covers 12 residues. Germline assignment: CDR1 PRHDT and CDR2 FYEKMQ (reference sequence). V was pared by 3 bases and J by 5 bases, with 4 bases between.

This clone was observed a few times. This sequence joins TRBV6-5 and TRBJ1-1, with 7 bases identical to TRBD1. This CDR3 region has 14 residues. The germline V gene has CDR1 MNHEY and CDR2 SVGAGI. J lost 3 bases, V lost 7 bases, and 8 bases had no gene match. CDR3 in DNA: TGTGCCAGCAACCGGGACAGTCTAGACACTGAAGCTTTCTTT. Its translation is CASNRDSLDTEAFF.

CDR3 sequence: CASSSPGGNTEAFF. In DNA form, the CDR3 reads TGTGCCAGCAGCTCACCCGGAGGGAACACTGAAGCTTTCTTT. This chain uses TRBV4-2 with TRBJ1-1, with D hard to call. Germline V CDR1 and CDR2: LGHNA, YNFKEQ. The V gene lost 5 bases and the J gene lost 1 base, with 11 bases spanning the gap. This CDR3 has 14 amino acids.

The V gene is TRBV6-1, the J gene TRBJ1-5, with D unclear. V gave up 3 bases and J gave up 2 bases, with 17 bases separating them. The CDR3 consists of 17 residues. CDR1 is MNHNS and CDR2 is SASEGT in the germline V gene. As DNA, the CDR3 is TGTGCCAGCAGTGATAGAAGGAGGGTCGGTGGCAATCAGCCCCAGCATTTT. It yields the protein CASSDRRRVGGNQPQHF.

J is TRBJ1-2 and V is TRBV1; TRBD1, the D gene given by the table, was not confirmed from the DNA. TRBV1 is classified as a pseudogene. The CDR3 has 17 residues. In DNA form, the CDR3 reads TGCACCAGCAGCCAAGGGTACCCGGGACAGGGGGCCTATGGCTACACCTTC. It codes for CTSSQGYPGQGAYGYTF.

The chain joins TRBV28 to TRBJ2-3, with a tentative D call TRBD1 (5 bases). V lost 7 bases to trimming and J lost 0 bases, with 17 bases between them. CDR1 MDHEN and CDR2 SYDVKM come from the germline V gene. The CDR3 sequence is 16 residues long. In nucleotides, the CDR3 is TGTGCCAGCACCCTCTACAGGACGGTTAGCACAGATACGCAGTATTTT. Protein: CASTLYRTVSTDTQYF.

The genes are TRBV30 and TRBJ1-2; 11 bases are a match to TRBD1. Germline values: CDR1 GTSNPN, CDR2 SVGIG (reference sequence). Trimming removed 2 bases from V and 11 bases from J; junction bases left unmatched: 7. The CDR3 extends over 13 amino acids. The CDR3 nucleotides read TGTGCCTGGAGTTCTTGGACAGGGGGCGGGTACACCTTC. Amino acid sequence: CAWSSWTGGGYTF.

CDR3 region: CASRGQGAYTEAFF. The CDR3 DNA reads as TGTGCCAGCAGGGGACAGGGGGCATATACTGAAGCTTTCTTT. This chain connects TRBV27 to TRBJ1-1; 12 nucleotides align to TRBD1. V dropped 6 bases and J dropped 5; count of bases not matched to a gene: 4. CDR1 and CDR2 from the germline V gene are MNHEY and SMNVEV (reference sequence). This CDR3 is 14 amino acids long.

The CDR3 sequence is CASSSRPVGGASSYGYTF. The CDR3 DNA reads as TGTGCCAGCAGCTCTCGACCGGTTGGGGGCGCTTCATCCTATGGCTACACCTTC. The rearrangement uses TRBV7-3 and TRBJ1-2; TRBD1 might be the D (6 bases). Germline V gene sequence: CDR1 SGHTA, CDR2 FQGTGA. Trimming left V 4 bases short and J 4 bases short, with 25 bases between. This CDR3 is 18 amino acids long.